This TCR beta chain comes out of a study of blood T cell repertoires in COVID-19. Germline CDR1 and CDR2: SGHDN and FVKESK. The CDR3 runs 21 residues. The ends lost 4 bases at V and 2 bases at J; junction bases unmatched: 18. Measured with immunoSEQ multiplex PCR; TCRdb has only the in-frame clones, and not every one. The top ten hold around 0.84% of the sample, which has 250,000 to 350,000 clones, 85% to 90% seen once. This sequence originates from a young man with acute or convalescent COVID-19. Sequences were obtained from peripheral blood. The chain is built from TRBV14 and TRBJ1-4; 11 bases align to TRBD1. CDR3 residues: CASSRRYLDRGRQATNEKLFF. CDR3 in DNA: TGTGCCAGCAGCCGACGATACCTGGACAGGGGGCGACAGGCGACTAATGAAAAACTGTTTTTT.